These T cell receptor beta chains were read from a single sample in a study of shared clonotypes between healthy human individuals. Repertoires were generated with immunoSEQ multiplex PCR, while TCRdb's copy carries only in-frame clones and drops some. The sample gives over a million clones, 98% to 99% of which show up once; 0.36% is in the top ten. Sequencing was performed on naive CD4+ T cells sorted from blood. These TCRs come from a man aged 25 to 45 in good health. Each CDR3 is given with its conserved first and last residue. D genes are given only for firm matches. Where a row states a size, it is once, few, many or the class of an expanded clone; other rows omit it.

D gene: .; V gene: TRBV4-3; clone size: .; J gene: TRBJ2-3; CDR3 DNA: TGCGCCAGCAGCCAAGCGGTGCGGGACACAGATACGCAGTATTTT; CDR3 protein: CASSQAVRDTDTQYF
D gene: .; V gene: TRBV6-5; clone size: .; J gene: TRBJ1-5; CDR3 DNA: TGTGCCAGCAGTTTTGGGGCCCGCAATCAGCCCCAGCATTTT; CDR3 protein: CASSFGARNQPQHF
D gene: .; V gene: TRBV7-2; clone size: .; J gene: TRBJ2-3; CDR3 DNA: TGTGCCAGCAGCTTAGCGTGGTCGGACCGAGATACGCAGTATTTT; CDR3 protein: CASSLAWSDRDTQYF
D gene: .; V gene: TRBV5-1; clone size: .; J gene: TRBJ1-5; CDR3 DNA: TGCGCCAGCAGCTTGGATGCAGGGTCTCAGCCCCAGCATTTT; CDR3 protein: CASSLDAGSQPQHF
D gene: .; V gene: TRBV30; clone size: .; J gene: TRBJ2-1; CDR3 DNA: TGTGCCTGGAGTGTGGGGCCCGGTAAGTTCTTC; CDR3 protein: CAWSVGPGKFF
D gene: TRBD2; V gene: TRBV5-1; clone size: .; J gene: TRBJ2-7; CDR3 DNA: TGCGCCAGCAGCTTGGGTAGTAGGGGACTATACGAGCAGTACTTC; CDR3 protein: CASSLGSRGLYEQYF
D gene: .; V gene: TRBV5-1; clone size: .; J gene: TRBJ1-2; CDR3 DNA: TGCGCCAGCAGCTTAGGGGAAAACTATGGCTACACCTTC; CDR3 protein: CASSLGENYGYTF
D gene: .; V gene: TRBV7-7; clone size: .; J gene: TRBJ2-3; CDR3 DNA: TGTGCCAGCAGACCCGAGGGGGGCAGTCGACCAGATACGCAGTATTTT; CDR3 protein: CASRPEGGSRPDTQYF
D gene: TRBD2; V gene: TRBV5-1; clone size: .; J gene: TRBJ2-3; CDR3 DNA: TGCGCCAGCAGCTCGGGACTAGCGGGAGGGCGTTCGGAACACACAGATACGCAGTATTTT; CDR3 protein: CASSSGLAGGRSEHTDTQYF
D gene: TRBD1; V gene: TRBV28; clone size: .; J gene: TRBJ2-3; CDR3 DNA: TGTGCCAGCAGTTTTTTGTTCATGACAGGGATGAGCACAGATACGCAGTATTTT; CDR3 protein: CASSFLFMTGMSTDTQYF
D gene: TRBD2; V gene: TRBV4-3; clone size: .; J gene: TRBJ2-1; CDR3 DNA: TGCGCCAGCAGCCAAGATTTGTGGCTAGCGGACAATGAGCAGTTCTTC; CDR3 protein: CASSQDLWLADNEQFF
D gene: .; V gene: TRBV18; clone size: once; J gene: TRBJ2-7; CDR3 DNA: TGTGCCAGCTCACCACTTGGCGGTCCCAGCTCCTACGAGCAGTACTTC; CDR3 protein: CASSPLGGPSSYEQYF
D gene: TRBD2; V gene: TRBV28; clone size: .; J gene: TRBJ2-3; CDR3 DNA: TGTGCCAGCAACGGGGGGATGACAGATACGCAGTATTTT; CDR3 protein: CASNGGMTDTQYF
D gene: .; V gene: TRBV7-7; clone size: .; J gene: TRBJ2-7; CDR3 DNA: TGTGCCAGCAGCTACCGGGACGGACCCTACGAGCAGTACTTC; CDR3 protein: CASSYRDGPYEQYF
D gene: .; V gene: TRBV20-1; clone size: .; J gene: TRBJ2-2; CDR3 DNA: TGCAGTGCTAGGGGCACCGGGGAGCTGTTTTTT; CDR3 protein: CSARGTGELFF
D gene: TRBD2; V gene: TRBV5-1; clone size: .; J gene: TRBJ2-2; CDR3 DNA: TGCGCCAGCAGCTTTCTAGCGGGGGTGAACACCGGGGAGCTGTTTTTT; CDR3 protein: CASSFLAGVNTGELFF
D gene: .; V gene: TRBV2; clone size: .; J gene: TRBJ2-7; CDR3 DNA: TGTGCCAGCAGTGCTCTCAAACTGCCCGAGGGGTACGAGCAGTACTTC; CDR3 protein: CASSALKLPEGYEQYF
D gene: TRBD1; V gene: TRBV28; clone size: .; J gene: TRBJ1-1; CDR3 DNA: TGTGCCAGCTCGGCAGACCTTCGCATCCAGGGGGTTACTGAAGCTTTCTTT; CDR3 protein: CASSADLRIQGVTEAFF
D gene: .; V gene: TRBV19; clone size: .; J gene: TRBJ2-3; CDR3 DNA: TGTGCCAGTAGTACGCGCCTCACAGATACGCAGTATTTT; CDR3 protein: CASSTRLTDTQYF
D gene: .; V gene: TRBV27; clone size: .; J gene: TRBJ2-7; CDR3 DNA: TGTGCCAGTCGAGGCCTCGCGGAATACGAGCAGTACTTC; CDR3 protein: CASRGLAEYEQYF
D gene: .; V gene: TRBV4-3; clone size: .; J gene: TRBJ2-7; CDR3 DNA: TGCGCCAGCAGCCAAGAATTGGGATTTACGGGACTTGCTTACGAGCAGTACTTC; CDR3 protein: CASSQELGFTGLAYEQYF
D gene: TRBD2; V gene: TRBV11-2; clone size: .; J gene: TRBJ2-1; CDR3 DNA: TGTGCCAGCAGCTATACAGGGGTAGCGGGAGTATCCCCCTACAATGAGCAGTTCTTC; CDR3 protein: CASSYTGVAGVSPYNEQFF
D gene: .; V gene: TRBV9; clone size: .; J gene: TRBJ2-5; CDR3 DNA: TGTGCCAGCAGCGTAGATAGTCGGGGGCAAGAGACCCAGTACTTC; CDR3 protein: CASSVDSRGQETQYF
D gene: .; V gene: TRBV2; clone size: .; J gene: TRBJ1-2; CDR3 DNA: TGTGCCAGCAGCAACCTCGGACTGACTCTCCTAAACTATGGCTACACCTTC; CDR3 protein: CASSNLGLTLLNYGYTF
D gene: .; V gene: TRBV2; clone size: .; J gene: TRBJ2-1; CDR3 DNA: TGTGCCACCCGGGTGGGAGATATATACAATGAGCAGTTCTTC; CDR3 protein: CATRVGDIYNEQFF
D gene: .; V gene: TRBV10-3; clone size: .; J gene: TRBJ2-2; CDR3 DNA: TGTGCCATCAGTGTTTTGAACACCGGGGAGCTGTTTTTT; CDR3 protein: CAISVLNTGELFF
D gene: .; V gene: TRBV15; clone size: once; J gene: TRBJ1-2; CDR3 DNA: TGTGCCACCAGCAGAGATAACTCCGTGGATGGCTACACCTTC; CDR3 protein: CATSRDNSVDGYTF
D gene: .; V gene: TRBV19; clone size: once; J gene: TRBJ2-1; CDR3 DNA: TGTGCCAGTAGTATCGAAGTCTCGACAGGGCAGTTCTTC; CDR3 protein: CASSIEVSTGQFF
D gene: .; V gene: TRBV6-1; clone size: .; J gene: TRBJ2-1; CDR3 DNA: TGTGCCAGCAGTGAAAGCGGCCCGGCGGGCAATGAGCAGTTCTTC; CDR3 protein: CASSESGPAGNEQFF
D gene: .; V gene: TRBV19; clone size: .; J gene: TRBJ2-1; CDR3 DNA: TGTGCCAGTAGCACCTGGACCCAATTGTTCTTC; CDR3 protein: CASSTWTQLFF
D gene: .; V gene: TRBV15; clone size: .; J gene: TRBJ2-6; CDR3 DNA: TGTGCCACCAGCAGAGAAGGGGGCTCTGGGGCCAACGTCCTGACTTTC; CDR3 protein: CATSREGGSGANVLTF
D gene: TRBD2; V gene: TRBV5-1; clone size: .; J gene: TRBJ2-7; CDR3 DNA: TGCGCCAGCAGCTTGGAACTAGCGGGAGGCCAATCCTACGAGCAGTACTTC; CDR3 protein: CASSLELAGGQSYEQYF
D gene: TRBD1; V gene: TRBV19; clone size: .; J gene: TRBJ2-7; CDR3 DNA: TGTGCCAGTAGTTGGGACAGGGCATCCTACGAGCAGTACTTC; CDR3 protein: CASSWDRASYEQYF
D gene: .; V gene: TRBV5-5; clone size: .; J gene: TRBJ2-1; CDR3 DNA: TGTGCCAGCAGCTTCTCGGAGGGAACCTACAATGAGCAGTTCTTC; CDR3 protein: CASSFSEGTYNEQFF
D gene: TRBD1; V gene: TRBV14; clone size: .; J gene: TRBJ1-2; CDR3 DNA: TGTGCCAGCAGCCAAGAGCAGGGGGCACATGGCTACACCTTC; CDR3 protein: CASSQEQGAHGYTF
D gene: .; V gene: TRBV5-5; clone size: .; J gene: TRBJ2-5; CDR3 DNA: TGTGCCAGCAGCCACCACAGGGCTGGGTACCAAGAGACCCAGTACTTC; CDR3 protein: CASSHHRAGYQETQYF
D gene: .; V gene: TRBV5-4; clone size: .; J gene: TRBJ1-4; CDR3 DNA: TGTGCCAGCAGTAACCACCAGGGTAATGAAAAACTGTTTTTT; CDR3 protein: CASSNHQGNEKLFF
D gene: TRBD1; V gene: TRBV19; clone size: .; J gene: TRBJ1-1; CDR3 DNA: TGTGCCAGTAGTATATACAGGGGAAACACTGAAGCTTTCTTT; CDR3 protein: CASSIYRGNTEAFF
D gene: TRBD2; V gene: TRBV5-4; clone size: .; J gene: TRBJ2-7; CDR3 DNA: TGTGCCAGCAGCTTCGGACTAGCGGCCGAGCAGTACTTC; CDR3 protein: CASSFGLAAEQYF
D gene: .; V gene: TRBV6-6; clone size: .; J gene: TRBJ2-2; CDR3 DNA: TGTGCCAGCAGCCCTACCCCGACAGTGAACACCGGGGAGCTGTTTTTT; CDR3 protein: CASSPTPTVNTGELFF
D gene: TRBD1; V gene: TRBV2; clone size: .; J gene: TRBJ2-7; CDR3 DNA: TGTGCCGGCGGACAGGGGATTACGGAGCAGTACTTC; CDR3 protein: CAGGQGITEQYF
D gene: TRBD1; V gene: TRBV30; clone size: .; J gene: TRBJ1-5; CDR3 DNA: TGTGCCTGGGGGGGAACAGGGGTTCAGCCCCAGCATTTT; CDR3 protein: CAWGGTGVQPQHF
D gene: TRBD2; V gene: TRBV6-5; clone size: .; J gene: TRBJ2-3; CDR3 DNA: TGTGCCAGCAGTCTAGGGACTAGAGGCACAGATACGCAGTATTTT; CDR3 protein: CASSLGTRGTDTQYF
D gene: TRBD2; V gene: TRBV18; clone size: .; J gene: TRBJ2-1; CDR3 DNA: TGTGCCAGCTCATACCCGGGAGGGCTAAATGAGCAGTTCTTC; CDR3 protein: CASSYPGGLNEQFF
D gene: TRBD2; V gene: TRBV11-2; clone size: once; J gene: TRBJ2-1; CDR3 DNA: TGTGCCAGCAGCTTATCACAGGGCGGGAGGGAGCAGTTCTTC; CDR3 protein: CASSLSQGGREQFF
D gene: TRBD2; V gene: TRBV28; clone size: .; J gene: TRBJ2-1; CDR3 DNA: TGTGCCAGCAGTCTCCGAAGCGGACTAGCGGGGGCTCGGGAGCAGTTCTTC; CDR3 protein: CASSLRSGLAGAREQFF
D gene: .; V gene: TRBV5-1; clone size: once; J gene: TRBJ2-5; CDR3 DNA: TGCGCCAGCAGCTTGGTAATTGAGACCCAGTACTTC; CDR3 protein: CASSLVIETQYF
D gene: .; V gene: TRBV10-3; clone size: .; J gene: TRBJ2-1; CDR3 DNA: TGTGCCACCCTGTCCTCAGCGAGCTCCTACAATGAGCAGTTCTTC; CDR3 protein: CATLSSASSYNEQFF
D gene: .; V gene: TRBV11-3; clone size: .; J gene: TRBJ2-2; CDR3 DNA: TGTGCCAGCAGCGCAACAGCCACCGGGGAGCTGTTTTTT; CDR3 protein: CASSATATGELFF
D gene: TRBD1; V gene: TRBV7-2; clone size: .; J gene: TRBJ2-7; CDR3 DNA: TGTGCCAGCAGCTATCGGACAGGGGGCTACGAGCAGTACTTC; CDR3 protein: CASSYRTGGYEQYF